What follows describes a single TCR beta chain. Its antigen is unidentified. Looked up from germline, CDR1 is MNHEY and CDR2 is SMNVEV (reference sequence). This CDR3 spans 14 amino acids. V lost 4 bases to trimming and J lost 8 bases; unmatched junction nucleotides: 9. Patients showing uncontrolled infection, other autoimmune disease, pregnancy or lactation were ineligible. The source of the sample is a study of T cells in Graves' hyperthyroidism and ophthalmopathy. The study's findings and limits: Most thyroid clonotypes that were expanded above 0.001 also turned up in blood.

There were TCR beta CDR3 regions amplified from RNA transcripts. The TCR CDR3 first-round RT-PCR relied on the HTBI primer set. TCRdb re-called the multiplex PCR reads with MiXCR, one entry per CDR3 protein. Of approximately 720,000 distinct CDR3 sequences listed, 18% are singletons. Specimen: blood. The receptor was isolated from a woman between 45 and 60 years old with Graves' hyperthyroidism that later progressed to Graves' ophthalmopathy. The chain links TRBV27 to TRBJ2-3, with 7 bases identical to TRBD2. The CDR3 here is CASSSPTSPITQYF. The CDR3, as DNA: TGTGCCAGCAGTTCCCCGACTAGCCCAATTACGCAGTATTTT.